This passage covers 9 T cell receptor beta chains from one sample sequenced in a study of blood T cell repertoires in COVID-19. Libraries were prepared by immunoSEQ multiplex PCR; TCRdb keeps only in-frame clonotypes and omits some of them. The data hold 150,000 to 200,000 clones, with less than 90% observed a single time. The material sequenced was peripheral blood. These receptors were taken from a man aged 65 to 85 with active or convalescent COVID-19.

This sequence joins TRBV3-1 (or the pseudogene TRBV3-2) and TRBJ1-4; 7 bases are a match to TRBD1. The germline V gene encodes CDR1 LGHDT and CDR2 YNNKEL (reference sequence). The CDR3 runs to 14 residues. J gave up 3 bases and V 5 bases, and 3 bases lay outside the gene matches. This chain's CDR3 is CASSEGASNEKLFF. CDR3 in DNA: TGTGCCAGCAGCGAGGGGGCGTCTAATGAAAAACTGTTTTTT.

This clone appeared a few times. V usage is TRBV27 and J usage is TRBJ2-1; 8 nucleotides align to TRBD2. Trimming took 6 bases from V and 0 from J; bases not matched to a gene: 7. Germline V CDR1 and CDR2: MNHEY, SMNVEV (reference sequence). This CDR3 is built from 16 residues. The CDR3: CASRWTSRPSYNEQFF. The CDR3 DNA sequence: TGTGCCAGCAGGTGGACTAGCCGCCCCTCCTACAATGAGCAGTTCTTC.

The CDR3 region has the DNA TGTGCCAGCAGCCAAGATGGCGGCTCCTACGAGCAGTACTTC. It yields the protein CASSQDGGSYEQYF. The J gene is TRBJ2-7, the V gene TRBV14, with D uncertain. The CDR3 spans 14 residues. Per germline, CDR1 SGHDN and CDR2 FVKESK. V lost 0 bases to trimming and J lost 0 bases, with 6 bases between them.

V and J are TRBV25-1 and TRBJ2-5; 8 bases line up with TRBD2. The germline V gene encodes CDR1 MGHDK and CDR2 SYGVNS. J gave up 5 bases and V 3 bases, and 8 bases lay outside the gene matches. The CDR3 length is 15 residues. The CDR3: CASSDSSGSLETQYF. In nucleotides, the CDR3 is TGTGCCAGCAGTGACTCGAGCGGGAGTTTGGAGACCCAGTACTTC.

The chain employs TRBV7-2 and TRBJ2-7, with D possibly being TRBD2 (6 bases). The V gene's germline CDR1 is SGHTA and CDR2 FQGNSA. The length of the CDR3 is 13 residues. V lost 6 bases to trimming and J lost 3 bases, with 12 bases between them. CDR3 coding DNA: TGTGCCAGCAGTCGGCGGGGTAGCTACGAGCAGTACTTC. Amino acids: CASSRRGSYEQYF.

The chain has TRBV7-8 and TRBJ1-6; D is unresolved. The germline gives CDR1 SGHVS, CDR2 FQNEAQ. This CDR3 region has 14 residues. V lost 5 bases, J lost 6 bases, and 11 bases lay in between. For the CDR3, the DNA is TGTGCCAGCAGCGTGGGTTCTAGTAATTCACCCCTCCACTTT. Its translation: CASSVGSSNSPLHF.

The chain uses TRBV6-6 and TRBJ2-7; TRBD1 aligns across 7 bases. The CDR3 covers 15 residues. CDR1 is MNHNY and CDR2 is SVGAGI in the germline V gene (reference sequence). The V gene end was trimmed by 5 bases and the J gene end by 4 bases; junction bases not matched to a gene: 11. The CDR3 DNA follows: TGTGCCAGCAGTGAGGGACAGCGCAAGGCATACGAGCAGTACTTC. Translating it yields CASSEGQRKAYEQYF.

V gene TRBV6-5 combines with J gene TRBJ2-7, with D possibly matching TRBD1 (6 bases). Per the germline V gene, CDR1 is MNHEY and CDR2 is SVGAGI. Trimming left V 5 bases short and J 2 bases short, with 16 bases between. The CDR3 loop spans 15 amino acids. The CDR3 nucleotides read TGTGCCAGCAGTCCTATACATCGGACAGCCTACGAGCAGTACTTC. This gives the protein CASSPIHRTAYEQYF.

The V and J genes are TRBV18 and TRBJ2-2; TRBD1 is a possible D gene (7 bases). Germline V lookup: CDR1 KGHSH, CDR2 LQKENI. The CDR3 length is 17 residues. The ends were cut back, 1 base at V and 3 bases at J, with 15 bases in the middle. DNA for the CDR3: TGTGCCAGCTCACCACGGAGGGGGCGCGGTGACACCGGGGAGCTGTTTTTT. Translation gives CASSPRRGRGDTGELFF.